These 20 T cell receptor beta chains share one sample of origin, sequenced in a study of blood T cell repertoires in COVID-19. Assay: immunoSEQ multiplex PCR; the TCRdb copy retains only in-frame clones and omits some. The table includes hundreds of thousands of clones, 80% to 90% detected once. Sequences were obtained from peripheral blood. Source of these receptors: a middle-aged woman who had recovered from COVID-19.

The chain recombines TRBV7-9 with TRBJ1-1; D is perhaps TRBD1 (5 bases). The germline V gene encodes CDR1 SEHNR and CDR2 FQNEAQ (reference sequence). The ends were cut back, 5 bases at V and 0 bases at J, with 13 bases in the middle. This CDR3 region has 15 residues. The CDR3 sequence is CASSQQTVMNTEAFF. CDR3 DNA: TGTGCCAGCAGCCAGCAGACAGTTATGAACACTGAAGCTTTCTTT.

The chain recombines TRBV11-2 with TRBJ2-5; 8 bases line up with TRBD1. With V trimmed by 5 bases and J by 3 bases, 8 bases remained unmatched. Germline loops: CDR1 SGHAT, CDR2 FQNNGV. CDR3 length equals 15 residues. CDR3 in DNA: TGTGCCAGCAGCCCGGGACAGGTAGGAGAAGAGACCCAGTACTTC. Its translation is CASSPGQVGEETQYF.

This chain links TRBV5-6 with TRBJ2-5, with D uncertain. The V gene's germline CDR1 is SGHDT and CDR2 YYEEEE. Trimming took off 2 bases at V and 8 bases at J, with 10 bases between the two ends. This CDR3 comprises 12 residues. The CDR3 region has the DNA TGTGCCAGCAGCTTATTACAGAATACCCAGTACTTC. This encodes CASSLLQNTQYF.

This chain joins TRBV27 and TRBJ2-5, with a possible D match to TRBD2 (7 bases). V lost 3 bases, J lost 4 bases, and 21 bases lay in between. Germline V CDR1 and CDR2: MNHEY, SMNVEV (reference sequence). The CDR3 contains 17 residues. The CDR3 is CASSFSPRGGGRETQYF. DNA of the CDR3: TGTGCCAGCAGTTTTTCCCCTAGAGGGGGGGGGAGAGAGACCCAGTACTTC.

The chain has TRBV9 and TRBJ2-5; 10 bases are a match to TRBD1. The length of the CDR3 is 16 residues. The trim removed 3 bases at V and 5 bases at J, leaving 10 bases unmatched. Germline V gives CDR1 SGDLS, CDR2 YYNGEE. The CDR3 nucleotides read TGTGCCAGCAGCGCCAGAGGGGACAGGGGATACGAGACCCAGTACTTC. It is translated as CASSARGDRGYETQYF.

This sequence joins TRBV25-1 and TRBJ2-6, with 7 bases fitting TRBD1. V was pared by 4 bases and J by 0 bases, with 3 bases of the junction left unmatched. The CDR3 totals 16 residues. Germline V gene data show CDR1 as MGHDK and CDR2 as SYGVNS. This CDR3 is CASSVGTDSGANVLTF. The CDR3 nucleotides read TGTGCCAGCAGTGTTGGGACAGACTCTGGGGCCAACGTCCTGACTTTC.

Only one count was recorded for this clone. This chain joins TRBV5-4 and TRBJ2-3, with 13 nucleotides matching TRBD2. Germline V gene lookup returns CDR1 SGHNT and CDR2 YYREEE (reference sequence). This CDR3 region has 16 residues. With V trimmed by 4 bases and J by 3 bases, 5 bases remained unmatched. The CDR3, as DNA: TGTGCCAGCAGCGCGGGACTAGCGGGGCTGACAGATACGCAGTATTTT. It is translated as CASSAGLAGLTDTQYF.

V is TRBV6-2 or TRBV6-3 and J is TRBJ1-5, with D uncertain. CDR3 length: 16 amino acids. The germline gives CDR1 MNHEY, CDR2 SVGEGT. V was cut by 0 bases and J by 4 bases, with 13 bases left in between. The chain's CDR3 is CASSYSTRWANQPQHF. In DNA form, the CDR3 reads TGTGCCAGCAGTTACTCGACGCGTTGGGCTAATCAGCCCCAGCATTTT.

The chain combines TRBV18 with TRBJ2-1; maybe TRBD2 (6 bases). CDR1 is KGHSH and CDR2 is LQKENI in the germline V gene. The CDR3 has 15 residues. Deletions cut 6 bases from V and 2 bases from J, with 14 bases between. The CDR3 DNA sequence: TGTGCCAGCTCTCGGAACCCTAGCGCCTACAATGAGCAGTTCTTC. It specifies CASSRNPSAYNEQFF.

The V gene is TRBV5-4, the J gene TRBJ2-3; 10 bases are shared with TRBD2. V gave up 0 bases and J gave up 4 bases; unmatched junction bases: 5. Per the germline V gene, CDR1 is SGHNT and CDR2 is YYREEE (reference sequence). This CDR3 contains 16 residues. CDR3 bases: TGTGCCAGCAGCTTGGCTAGCGGGGGTGCCCCAGATACGCAGTATTTT. This gives the protein CASSLASGGAPDTQYF. The whole variable domain, remainder taken from reference TRBV5-4 and TRBJ2-3, is ETGVTQSPTHLIKTRGQQVTLRCSSQSGHNTVSWYQQALGQGPQFIFQYYREEENGRGNFPPRFSGLQFPNYSSELNVNALELDDSALYLCASSLASGGAPDTQYFGPGTRLTVL.

CDR3: CASSLTLRGSEGEQYF. The CDR3, as DNA: TGTGCCAGCAGCTTAACCCTAAGAGGGTCCGAGGGCGAGCAGTACTTC. The rearrangement uses TRBV7-6 and TRBJ2-7; TRBD2 is a possible D gene (5 bases). V was trimmed by 2 bases and J by 6 bases, leaving 20 bases between them. Germline V gene data show CDR1 as SGHVS and CDR2 as FNYEAQ. The CDR3 sequence is 16 residues long.

The CDR3: CASRLGREGTEAFF. The CDR3 DNA reads TGTGCCAGCCGACTGGGCAGGGAAGGTACTGAAGCTTTCTTT. The V gene is TRBV7-2, the J gene TRBJ1-1; possibly TRBD1 for D (5 bases). The germline CDR1 and CDR2 sequences are SGHTA and FQGNSA. V was pared by 8 bases and J by 5 bases, with 18 bases between. The CDR3 has 14 amino acids.

The V call is TRBV27, the J call TRBJ2-7; 9 bases align to TRBD2. CDR3 length: 15 amino acids. The germline V gene encodes CDR1 MNHEY and CDR2 SMNVEV (reference sequence). Trimming cost V 5 bases and J 5 bases; bases outside gene matches: 10. In nucleotides, the CDR3 is TGTGCCAGCAGTCCCCTGGGACTAGCTTTCCACGAGCAGTACTTC. It codes for CASSPLGLAFHEQYF.

CDR3 coding DNA: TGTGCCAGCAGCCAAGAGTTGGCAGGCTATGGCTACACCTTC. This sequence encodes CASSQELAGYGYTF. The J gene is TRBJ1-2, the V gene TRBV3-1 (or the pseudogene TRBV3-2), with D uncertain. CDR3 length equals 14 residues. Germline lookup yields CDR1 LGHDT and CDR2 YNNKEL (reference sequence). With 0 bases removed from V and 4 bases from J, the gap between germline ends came to 9 bases.

This chain links TRBV10-3 with TRBJ2-5; 9 positions agree with TRBD1. Germline-derived CDR1 and CDR2 are ENHRY and SYGVKD. V lost 4 bases to trimming and J lost 5 bases; unmatched junction nucleotides: 8. CDR3 length: 15 amino acids. CDR3 region: CAISGDRGLVETQYF. CDR3 coding DNA: TGTGCCATCAGTGGAGACAGGGGGTTGGTGGAGACCCAGTACTTC.

The chain's CDR3 is CASSLGGSGSYEQYF. The CDR3, as DNA: TGTGCCAGCAGCTTGGGTGGCAGCGGCTCCTACGAGCAGTACTTC. This rearrangement joins TRBV5-5 to TRBJ2-7; a weak D match, TRBD2 (5 bases). The germline V gene encodes CDR1 SGHKS and CDR2 YYEKEE (reference sequence). The CDR3 covers 15 residues. V gave up 0 bases and J gave up 0 bases, with 10 bases separating them.

This clone was seen once. This chain joins TRBV19 and TRBJ2-7; 9 nucleotides line up with TRBD2. J lost 2 bases, V lost 5 bases, and 7 bases had no gene match. Germline V gives CDR1 LNHDA, CDR2 SQIVND (reference sequence). This CDR3 region has 15 residues. Written as DNA, the CDR3 is TGTGCCAGTAGTCAAAGCGGGGGGCCGACCTACGAGCAGTACTTC. Translating it yields CASSQSGGPTYEQYF.

V and J are TRBV6-1 and TRBJ2-7; D not resolved. The CDR3 consists of 14 residues. With 2 bases removed from V and 5 bases from J, the gap between germline ends came to 13 bases. Germline V CDR1 and CDR2: MNHNS, SASEGT. Here the CDR3 reads CASSESPRSDEQYF. The CDR3 DNA sequence: TGTGCCAGCAGTGAATCCCCCCGTTCCGACGAGCAGTACTTC.

The chain is built from TRBV12-5 and TRBJ1-5; the D is unclear. CDR3 size: 18 residues. Germline-derived CDR1 and CDR2 are LGHNT and FRNRAP. Trimming left V 1 base short and J 1 base short, with 17 bases between. Here the CDR3 reads CASGLAPLEAASNQPQHF. As DNA, the CDR3 is TGTGCTAGTGGTTTGGCCCCGCTTGAGGCAGCCAGCAATCAGCCCCAGCATTTT.

CDR3 nucleotides: TGTGCCAGCAGCAACGGGACACCCCTCCACTTT. Translating it yields CASSNGTPLHF. The rearrangement uses TRBV21-1 and TRBJ1-6. TRBV21-1 is classified as a pseudogene. There are 11 residues in the CDR3.